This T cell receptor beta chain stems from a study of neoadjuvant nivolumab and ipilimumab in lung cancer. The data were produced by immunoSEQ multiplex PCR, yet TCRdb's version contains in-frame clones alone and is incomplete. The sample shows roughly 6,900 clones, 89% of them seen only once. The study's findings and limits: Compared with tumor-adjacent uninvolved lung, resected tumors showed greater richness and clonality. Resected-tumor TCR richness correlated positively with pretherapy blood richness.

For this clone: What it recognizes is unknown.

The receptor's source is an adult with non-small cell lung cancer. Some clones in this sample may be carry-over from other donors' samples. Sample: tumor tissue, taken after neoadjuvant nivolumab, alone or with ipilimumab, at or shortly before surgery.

The CDR3 loop reads CATWVTDTQYF. The CDR3 bases are TGTGCCACCTGGGTCACAGATACGCAGTATTTT. The chain is built from TRBV19 and TRBJ2-3; no definite D call. Trimming pared 10 bases from V and 2 bases from J, leaving 7 bases between. The CDR3 runs to 11 residues. Germline V gene lookup returns CDR1 LNHDA and CDR2 SQIVND (reference sequence).